Listed here is a single T cell receptor beta chain. Its antigen is still unknown. This entry is derived from a study of PD-L1 blockade in urothelial cancer. The overall study: Patients arrived having already received 0 to 3 prior chemotherapy regimens. Broader study findings: Durable-benefit patients showed greater tumor-associated blood clone expansion at 3 weeks.

Clones were read by immunoSEQ multiplex PCR, and TCRdb kept only the in-frame ones, dropping some. Of around 120,000 clones in the sample, about 85% were seen once. Source: PBMCs, taken around atezolizumab (anti-PD-L1) treatment. The TCR sequence derives from a man aged 50-59 years with urothelial cancer.

The CDR3 DNA is TGTGCCAGTAGGCCCCCGAGGCGGGAGTTCACCGGGGAGCTGTTTTTT. This translates into CASRPPRREFTGELFF. J is TRBJ2-2 and V is TRBV19; 7 bases are a match to TRBD2. This CDR3 spans 16 amino acids. V lost 6 bases to trimming and J lost 4 bases; unmatched junction nucleotides: 11. Germline values: CDR1 LNHDA, CDR2 SQIVND (reference sequence).